The entry below gives a single T cell receptor beta chain sequence along with its context. Assay used: immunoSEQ multiplex PCR; TCRdb lists only in-frame clones, some missing. The sample shows tens of thousands of clones, 87% of them seen only once. This entry belongs to a study of PD-L1 blockade in urothelial cancer. Across the whole study: The researchers analyzed blood 3 weeks (second dose) and 6 weeks after treatment start. Peripheral blood specimens exhibited a median yield of around 150,000 T cells.

This TCR was recovered from a woman aged 70 to 79 with urothelial cancer. Source: PBMCs, taken around atezolizumab (anti-PD-L1) treatment.

The CDR3 sequence is CASSSTGSPELFF. DNA of the CDR3: TGTGCCAGCAGTTCCACCGGGTCTCCGGAACTGTTTTTT. The chain is built from TRBV27 and TRBJ1-4; no firm D call. The CDR3 is 13 residues long. The ends were cut back, 4 bases at V and 12 bases at J, with 15 bases in the middle. CDR1 is MNHEY and CDR2 is SMNVEV in the germline V gene (reference sequence).